Sequencing of this T cell receptor (beta chain) was carried out in a study of identical twins. On this clonotype: The antigen is not known.

Study-level points and caveats: Twins' surplus sharing was weaker for beta out-of-frame sequences.

The germline V and J ends were trimmed by 5 bases and 5 bases, with 12 bases remaining between them. Germline CDR1 MDHEN, CDR2 SYDVKM. This CDR3 is 13 amino acids long. Via MiXCR, TCRdb re-called the 5' RACE reads, giving one row per CDR3 protein. Of 690,000 or so distinct CDR3 sequences listed, over 8.5% are singletons. These data were also filed under a second study, of yellow fever vaccine responses in identical twins.

This sequence was found in a woman aged 18-29 years in good health. The chain links TRBV28 to TRBJ1-2, with TRBD1 as a possible D gene (5 bases). The specimen sequenced was PBMCs. In DNA form, the CDR3 reads TGTGCCAGCAGTGTCGACAGCCCTTATGGCTACACCTTC. It codes for CASSVDSPYGYTF.